Listed below are T cell receptor beta chains from one sample, sequenced in a study of shared clonotypes between healthy human individuals. Only in-frame clones appear in the TCRdb table, and some are missing; sequencing was by immunoSEQ multiplex PCR. Of approximately 510,000 clones listed, roughly 78% are singletons. Specimen: PBMCs. Receptors were obtained from a woman in her forties in good health. Some clones in this sample may be carry-over from other donors' samples. The CDR3 runs from the conserved cysteine through the conserved F or W. D genes are given only for firm matches. Rows give clone size only sometimes, using once, few, many, or a class for an expanded clone.

clone size: .; D gene: .; V gene: TRBV28; J gene: TRBJ2-7; CDR3 DNA: TGTGCCAGCGACGGGGGAAGCTCCTACGAGCAGTACTTC; CDR3 protein: CASDGGSSYEQYF
clone size: .; D gene: TRBD2; V gene: TRBV7-9; J gene: TRBJ2-1; CDR3 DNA: TGTGCCAGCAGCCCCAGGACTAGCGGGCGGGCCTACAATGAGCAGTTCTTC; CDR3 protein: CASSPRTSGRAYNEQFF
clone size: .; D gene: .; V gene: TRBV5-6; J gene: TRBJ1-5; CDR3 DNA: TGTGCCAGCAGCACGGCGGGTTCGGGTCAGCCCCAGCATTTT; CDR3 protein: CASSTAGSGQPQHF
clone size: .; D gene: .; V gene: TRBV11-2; J gene: TRBJ2-7; CDR3 DNA: TGTGCCAGCAGCGCACGGAACCCACCCTACGAGCAGTACTTC; CDR3 protein: CASSARNPPYEQYF
clone size: .; D gene: .; V gene: TRBV4-1; J gene: TRBJ2-7; CDR3 DNA: TGCGCCAGCAGCTTAATGACAGGTCCCTACGAGCAGTACTTC; CDR3 protein: CASSLMTGPYEQYF
clone size: .; D gene: TRBD2; V gene: TRBV7-2; J gene: TRBJ2-2; CDR3 DNA: TGTGCCAGCAGCTTAGCGGGGGCTAGCGGGAGAGCAGGGGAGCTGTTTTTT; CDR3 protein: CASSLAGASGRAGELFF
clone size: .; D gene: TRBD1; V gene: TRBV28; J gene: TRBJ2-5; CDR3 DNA: TGTGCCAGCAGTCCTCGCCCGGACAGGGGACGGTACTTC; CDR3 protein: CASSPRPDRGRYF
clone size: .; D gene: TRBD2; V gene: TRBV4-1; J gene: TRBJ2-1; CDR3 DNA: TGCGCCAGCAGCCAAACGACAGGGGCGGGACTAGCGGGAGTGAACTCCTACAATGAGCAGTTCTTC; CDR3 protein: CASSQTTGAGLAGVNSYNEQFF
clone size: .; D gene: .; V gene: TRBV29-1; J gene: TRBJ2-7; CDR3 DNA: TGCAGCGTTGAAGCCCCCACCCCCCAGGGACCTCCCAACGAGCAGTACTTC; CDR3 protein: CSVEAPTPQGPPNEQYF
clone size: .; D gene: .; V gene: TRBV30; J gene: TRBJ2-7; CDR3 DNA: TGTGCCTGGAGCCGGGACACCCCCTACGAGCAGTACTTC; CDR3 protein: CAWSRDTPYEQYF
clone size: few; D gene: .; V gene: TRBV18; J gene: TRBJ1-4; CDR3 DNA: TGTGCCAGCTCACCAGGACCTCCGGCAACTAATGAAAAACTGTTTTTT; CDR3 protein: CASSPGPPATNEKLFF
clone size: .; D gene: TRBD1; V gene: TRBV11-2; J gene: TRBJ2-7; CDR3 DNA: TGTGCCAGCAGCTTGGGGACAGGACCTTACGAGCAGTACTTC; CDR3 protein: CASSLGTGPYEQYF
clone size: .; D gene: .; V gene: TRBV5-1; J gene: TRBJ1-4; CDR3 DNA: TGCGCCAGCAGCTTAGACGCAACTAATGAAAAACTGTTTTTT; CDR3 protein: CASSLDATNEKLFF
clone size: once; D gene: TRBD1; V gene: TRBV7-2; J gene: TRBJ1-1; CDR3 DNA: TGTGCCAGCAGCTCCTCCGGGACAGGGTCGAACACTGAAGCTTTCTTT; CDR3 protein: CASSSSGTGSNTEAFF
clone size: .; D gene: .; V gene: TRBV7-9; J gene: TRBJ1-2; CDR3 DNA: TGTGCCAGCAGCTCAGGGAGTAGTATGTGGGGCTACACCTTC; CDR3 protein: CASSSGSSMWGYTF
clone size: .; D gene: TRBD2; V gene: TRBV7-2; J gene: TRBJ2-1; CDR3 DNA: TGTGCCAGCAGCTTATGGAGCGGGAGTGTTGGTGAGCAGTTCTTC; CDR3 protein: CASSLWSGSVGEQFF
clone size: .; D gene: .; V gene: TRBV28; J gene: TRBJ2-2; CDR3 DNA: TGTGCCAGCAGTCCGGGAGACAGTCACACCGGGGAGCTGTTTTTT; CDR3 protein: CASSPGDSHTGELFF
clone size: .; D gene: .; V gene: TRBV7-3; J gene: TRBJ2-7; CDR3 DNA: TGTGCCAGCAGCTTAGATGGACAGAGCTACGAGCAGTACTTC; CDR3 protein: CASSLDGQSYEQYF
clone size: .; D gene: .; V gene: TRBV9; J gene: TRBJ2-7; CDR3 DNA: TGTGCCAGCAGCGTTGGAGGGAGCTCCTACGAGCAGTACTTC; CDR3 protein: CASSVGGSSYEQYF
clone size: .; D gene: TRBD1; V gene: TRBV28; J gene: TRBJ1-4; CDR3 DNA: TGTGCCAGCAGTCTCGGACAGGGTTGGGAAAAACTGTTTTTT; CDR3 protein: CASSLGQGWEKLFF
clone size: once; D gene: .; V gene: TRBV28; J gene: TRBJ2-5; CDR3 DNA: TGTGCCAGCAGCCGGCCCCGTCTCCGGGACCTTCTAAAAGAGACCCAGTACTTC; CDR3 protein: CASSRPRLRDLLKETQYF
clone size: .; D gene: .; V gene: TRBV7-2; J gene: TRBJ2-7; CDR3 DNA: TGTGCCAGCAGCTTAGCGACGGGAGCTTTCAACGAGCAGTACTTC; CDR3 protein: CASSLATGAFNEQYF
clone size: .; D gene: TRBD2; V gene: TRBV6-1; J gene: TRBJ2-7; CDR3 DNA: TGTGCCAGCACAGCCGGGACTAGCGGATACGAGCAGTACTTC; CDR3 protein: CASTAGTSGYEQYF
clone size: .; D gene: TRBD2; V gene: TRBV4-1; J gene: TRBJ2-1; CDR3 DNA: TGCGCCAGCAGCCAACTGGCGACTAGCGGGATAGCACACAATGAGCAGTTCTTC; CDR3 protein: CASSQLATSGIAHNEQFF